Below, 16 T cell receptor beta chains from the same sample are listed, as sequenced in a study of metastatic and nonmetastatic thyroid tumors. Every patient was untreated before thyroid surgery. TCRdb called clones again from the PCR reads with MiXCR. Of roughly 40,000 clones listed, less than 25% are singletons. What was sequenced was tumor tissue. The receptor source for this set is a female donor with papillary thyroid cancer or a benign thyroid nodule (not recorded which). Some clones in this sample may be carry-over from other donors' samples.

This chain connects TRBV6-1 to TRBJ2-7, with TRBD1 matching 9 bases. This CDR3 region has 13 residues. J lost 4 bases, V lost 9 bases, and 7 bases had no gene match. CDR1 MNHNS and CDR2 SASEGT come from the germline V gene. The CDR3 DNA follows: TGTGCCAGTAGGACAGGGGTTAAATACGAGCAGTACTTC. Its translation is CASRTGVKYEQYF.

The chain has TRBV27 and TRBJ1-2; no clear D gene. The CDR3 loop spans 14 amino acids. Germline-derived CDR1 and CDR2 are MNHEY and SMNVEV (reference sequence). With 6 bases removed from V and 5 bases from J, the gap between germline ends came to 16 bases. Written as DNA, the CDR3 is TGTGCCAGCAGCTGGCGAGGGCCCGCTTATGGCTACACCTTC. The encoded protein is CASSWRGPAYGYTF.

This clone has a count of ten or more. J is TRBJ2-5 and V is TRBV20-1; TRBD2 matches at 7 bases. Unmatched junction bases numbered 9, after V lost 3 bases and J lost 5 bases. CDR1 is DFQATT and CDR2 is SNEGSKA in the germline V gene (reference sequence). The CDR3 spans 14 residues. DNA for the CDR3: TGCAGTGCTAGTGTGGCGGGAGTAAAGGAGACCCAGTACTTC. It specifies CSASVAGVKETQYF.

This clone was found a few times. CDR3 sequence: CASSYSTSGSGFGDEQFF. In nucleotides, the CDR3 is TGTGCCAGCAGTTATTCGACTAGCGGGAGTGGGTTCGGGGATGAGCAGTTCTTC. The gene calls are TRBV6-9 and TRBJ2-1, with 12 bases fitting TRBD2. CDR3 length equals 18 residues. Trimming at V came to 0 bases and at J to 8 bases, leaving 11 bases not matched to a gene. Germline V CDR1 and CDR2: MNHGY, SVAAGI.

By its share, this clone is medium-sized (0.01 to 0.1%). V and J are TRBV7-6 and TRBJ2-7, with 7 bases identical to TRBD1. V shed 1 base, J shed 3 bases, and the junction held 3 bases outside the gene matches. Germline assignment: CDR1 SGHVS and CDR2 FNYEAQ. This CDR3 comprises 14 residues. DNA for the CDR3: TGTGCCAGCAGCTTAGAACAGGGGTACTACGAGCAGTACTTC. This codes for CASSLEQGYYEQYF.

This clone was counted a few times. The V gene is TRBV6-2 or TRBV6-3, the J gene TRBJ2-7; D is possibly TRBD2 (6 bases). The CDR3 covers 14 residues. V was cut by 6 bases and J by 1 base, with 13 bases left in between. Germline CDR1 is MNHEY and CDR2 is SVGEGT. This chain's CDR3 is CASREGSPSYEQYF. The DNA for the CDR3 is TGTGCCAGCAGGGAGGGGAGTCCTTCCTACGAGCAGTACTTC.

As concerns this clone: This may be a read error, as it is one base from a much larger clone. The sample carries other DNA sequences with the same CDR3. CDR3 loop: CASSYAGTGAYGNEKLFF. In DNA form, the CDR3 reads TGTGCCAGCAGTTACGCCGGTACAGGGGCCTATGGAAATGAAAAACTGTTTTTT. The J gene is TRBJ1-4, the V gene TRBV6-5, with 7 bases matching TRBD1. The CDR3 runs to 18 residues. The germline V gene has CDR1 MNHEY and CDR2 SVGAGI. V shed 2 bases, J shed 5 bases, and the junction held 14 bases outside the gene matches.

This clone was seen repeatedly, ten times or more. The chain combines TRBV4-3 with TRBJ2-7; the D is unclear. Germline V CDR1 and CDR2: LGHNA, YSLEER. Trimming removed 2 bases at V and 0 bases at J, with 8 bases between. CDR3 size: 14 residues. Here the CDR3 DNA reads TGCGCCAGCAGCCAAATAGCCTTCTCCTACGAGCAGTACTTC. It encodes CASSQIAFSYEQYF.

This clone has at least ten counts. A junction end diverges from the germline sequence, so it may reflect a read error. This chain links TRBV30 with TRBJ1-5; D is unresolved. Germline values: CDR1 GTSNPN, CDR2 SVGIG (reference sequence). The CDR3 is 14 residues long. The CDR3 region has the DNA TGTGCCTGGACCCCCGGTTTGGTCAATCAGCTCCAGCATTTT. Its translation: CAWTPGLVNQLQHF.

CDR3 sequence reads: CSARGTSPQETQYF. CDR3 coding DNA: TGCAGTGCTAGAGGGACTAGTCCCCAAGAGACCCAGTACTTC. The J gene is TRBJ2-5, the V gene TRBV20-1, with 7 positions matching TRBD2. This CDR3 region has 14 residues. Germline V gives CDR1 DFQATT, CDR2 SNEGSKA (reference sequence). V lost 1 base, J lost 1 base, and 3 bases stayed unmatched.

This chain joins TRBV2 and TRBJ2-5; D ambiguous. The germline V and J ends were trimmed by 11 bases and 7 bases, with 11 bases remaining between them. CDR1 SNHLY and CDR2 FYNNEI come from the germline V gene. The CDR3 sequence is 10 residues long. CDR3 nucleotide sequence: TGTGCCGCTGGAGTAGGGACCCAGTACTTC. It translates to CAAGVGTQYF.

This clone has a count of ten or more. This chain connects TRBV5-1 to TRBJ1-3; TRBD1 is a possible D gene (5 bases). V was trimmed by 5 bases and J by 2 bases, leaving 8 bases between them. Germline V gene data show CDR1 as SGHRS and CDR2 as YFSETQ. The CDR3 is 13 residues long. CDR3 sequence: CASSMGPGNTIYF. In nucleotides, the CDR3 is TGCGCCAGCAGTATGGGACCTGGAAACACCATATATTTT.

This chain links TRBV6-2 or TRBV6-3 with TRBJ2-3, with 7 bases that match TRBD2. Germline loops: CDR1 MNHEY, CDR2 SVGEGT. The V gene end was trimmed by 7 bases and the J gene end by 7 bases; junction bases not matched to a gene: 20. The length of the CDR3 is 17 residues. CDR3: CASIKLFWAGESHTQYF. As DNA, the CDR3 is TGTGCCAGCATCAAGCTCTTCTGGGCGGGAGAGTCACATACGCAGTATTTT.

This clone was recorded many times. The rearrangement links TRBV11-2 to TRBJ2-7, with D possibly being TRBD2 (6 bases). There are 16 residues in the CDR3. Germline CDR1 and CDR2: SGHAT and FQNNGV. Trimming left V 6 bases short and J 3 bases short, with 21 bases between. DNA for the CDR3: TGTGCCAGCAGTACCAATACGGGACTGAGCCACTACGAGCAGTACTTC. It codes for CASSTNTGLSHYEQYF.

This clone was counted only a few times. This rearrangement joins TRBV5-5 to TRBJ2-7, with 10 bases fitting TRBD2. Germline V gene data show CDR1 as SGHKS and CDR2 as YYEKEE (reference sequence). CDR3 length equals 15 residues. The J segment lost 3 bases and the V segment lost 3 bases, leaving 6 bases of the junction unmatched. CDR3 sequence reads: CASSSGTSAYYEQYF. Here the CDR3 DNA reads TGTGCCAGCAGCTCCGGGACTAGCGCTTACTACGAGCAGTACTTC.

The genes are TRBV20-1 and TRBJ1-1; D gene ambiguous. Germline-derived CDR1 and CDR2 are DFQATT and SNEGSKA (reference sequence). With 2 bases removed from V and 5 bases from J, the gap between germline ends came to 9 bases. The CDR3 has 12 residues. Here the CDR3 reads CSARQGKTEAFF. Here the CDR3 DNA reads TGCAGTGCTAGACAAGGGAAGACTGAAGCTTTCTTT.